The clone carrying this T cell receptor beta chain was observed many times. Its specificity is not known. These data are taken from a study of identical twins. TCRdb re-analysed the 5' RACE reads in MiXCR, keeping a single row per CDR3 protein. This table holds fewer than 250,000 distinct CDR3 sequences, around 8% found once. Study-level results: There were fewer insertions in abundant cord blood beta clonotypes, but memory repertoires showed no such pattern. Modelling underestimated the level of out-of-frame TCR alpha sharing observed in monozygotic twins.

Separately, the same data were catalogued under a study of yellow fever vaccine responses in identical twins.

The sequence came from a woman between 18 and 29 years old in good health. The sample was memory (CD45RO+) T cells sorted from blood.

CDR3 in DNA: TGCAGCGTTGCCACTAGCGGTGGGATGACCCAGTACTTC. It specifies CSVATSGGMTQYF. The chain joins TRBV29-1 to TRBJ2-5; 8 positions match TRBD2. Trimming cost V 4 bases and J 7 bases; bases outside gene matches: 8. CDR1 is SQVTM and CDR2 is ANQGSEA in the germline V gene. The CDR3 loop spans 13 amino acids.